The TCR beta chain described here comes from a study of CD8 T cells in ankylosing spondylitis. Study results and limitations: Characteristic, it appeared, of ankylosing spondylitis blood was a TCR beta motif of eight highly homologous variants.

Quantitative molecular-barcoded 5'-RACE generated the TCR beta libraries. MiXCR, run by TCRdb on the 5' RACE reads, gives a single entry per CDR3 protein. This table has a few hundred thousand distinct CDR3 sequences, about 13% appearing once. J gave up 9 bases and V 2 bases, and 15 bases lay outside the gene matches. Germline CDR1 reads SQVTM; CDR2 reads ANQGSEA. The CDR3 loop spans 17 amino acids. This clonotype has just a few counts. What it recognizes is unknown. The sequencing sample was made of blood, either unsorted or a sorted T cell fraction (not recorded which). This sequence originates from a male donor with ankylosing spondylitis. The chain joins TRBV29-1 to TRBJ2-1, with TRBD1 matching over 11 bases. CDR3 sequence (DNA): TGCAGCGTTGAATCGGCTGGACAGGGGGCCTGGGACGGTGAGCAGTTCTTC. As protein: CSVESAGQGAWDGEQFF.